This T cell receptor beta chain was found in a study of cytomegalovirus exposure and HLA in healthy donors. Turning to the study itself: Researchers previously reported finding some 110 million unique TCR beta sequences from roughly 200 million T cells. General study findings and limits: In a later analysis, most CMV-associated TCR beta chains appeared HLA-restricted.

Primers included in the PCR were 60 Vbeta and 13 Jbeta primers. The method was immunoSEQ multiplex PCR; TCRdb's version includes in-frame clones alone and lacks a portion of them. The table records 95,000 to 110,000 clones, 10% of them present only once. This clone has more than one count but fewer than ten. The antigen remains unidentified. The sequenced sample was PBMCs. The sequence was obtained from a man aged 35-49 years in good health and CMV-seropositive.

CDR3 loop: CASSQDPGVNTEAFF. The CDR3 coding sequence is TGTGCCAGCAGCCAAGATCCGGGGGTTAACACTGAAGCTTTCTTT. The chain links TRBV4-2 to TRBJ1-1; possible D gene TRBD1, 5 bases. There are 15 residues in the CDR3. Germline V lookup: CDR1 LGHNA, CDR2 YNFKEQ. V lost 0 bases, J lost 2 bases, and 10 bases lay in between.